What follows are 25 T cell receptor beta chains derived from one specimen sequenced in a study of blood T cell repertoires in COVID-19. Sequencing used immunoSEQ multiplex PCR; TCRdb keeps in-frame clones, though not all of them. In the table there are about 150,000 clones, around four fifths of which are singletons. The sequenced sample was PBMCs or T cells enriched from blood (not recorded which). The receptors shown here come from a woman in her forties or fifties who had recovered from COVID-19.

The V call is TRBV6-5, the J call TRBJ2-7; tentatively, D is TRBD2 (6 bases). The length of the CDR3 is 15 residues. The ends were cut back, 5 bases at V and 2 bases at J, with 16 bases in the middle. The germline gives CDR1 MNHEY, CDR2 SVGAGI. This CDR3 reads CASSRDSGPTYEQYF. CDR3 coding DNA: TGTGCCAGCAGTAGGGATAGCGGACCCACCTACGAGCAGTACTTC.

The chain is built from TRBV24-1 and TRBJ2-1, with a weak D call TRBD1 (6 bases). The germline V and J ends were trimmed by 8 bases and 8 bases, with 21 bases remaining between them. Germline values: CDR1 KGHDR, CDR2 SFDVKD. This CDR3 spans 15 amino acids. This CDR3 is CATNNGHRDEHEQFF. CDR3 bases: TGTGCCACCAACAACGGACACAGGGACGAACATGAGCAGTTCTTC.

The chain is built from TRBV10-3 and TRBJ1-2, with 7 nucleotides matching TRBD1. The CDR3 totals 13 residues. The germline gives CDR1 ENHRY, CDR2 SYGVKD. The V and J ends lost 3 bases and 8 bases, in that order; junction bases with no gene match: 6. As DNA, the CDR3 is TGTGCCATCAGTGATACAGGGGTGAAGGGCTACACCTTC. This gives the protein CAISDTGVKGYTF.

The chain recombines TRBV6-2 or TRBV6-3 with TRBJ2-7, with 7 bases fitting TRBD2. J lost 2 bases, V lost 3 bases, and 4 bases had no gene match. This CDR3 has 14 amino acids. Germline CDR1 is MNHEY and CDR2 is SVGEGT. The CDR3 nucleotides read TGTGCCAGCAGTTATATGGGGGGGACCTACGAGCAGTACTTC. It codes for CASSYMGGTYEQYF.

The chain has TRBV19 and TRBJ2-2, with 11 bases lining up with TRBD2. This CDR3 region has 16 residues. V shed 7 bases and J 0 bases; nucleotides not matched to a gene: 4. CDR1 is LNHDA, CDR2 SQIVND, per germline (reference sequence). CDR3 sequence: CASKELAGANTGELFF. The CDR3 DNA is TGTGCCAGTAAAGAACTAGCGGGAGCGAACACCGGGGAGCTGTTTTTT.

The chain combines TRBV6-5 with TRBJ2-7; 13 bases line up with TRBD2. From germline, CDR1 is MNHEY and CDR2 SVGAGI. The CDR3 sequence is 15 residues long. With V trimmed by 6 bases and J by 1 base, 3 bases remained unmatched. The CDR3 coding sequence is TGTGCCAGCAGGACTAGCGGGGGGCTTTCCTACGAGCAGTACTTC. Protein product: CASRTSGGLSYEQYF.

V and J are TRBV7-8 and TRBJ1-2, with 7 bases identical to TRBD1. With 0 bases clipped from V and 6 bases from J, the junction kept 4 bases outside the gene matches. The germline CDR1 and CDR2 sequences are SGHVS and FQNEAQ. The CDR3 length is 14 residues. CDR3 sequence reads: CASSLAVTGDGYTF. The DNA for the CDR3 is TGTGCCAGCAGCTTAGCGGTCACAGGGGATGGCTACACCTTC.

This clone occurred a few times. CDR3 coding DNA: TGTGCCAGCAGTACCCGACAGGGCAACAGCAATCAGCCCCAGCATTTT. Its protein is CASSTRQGNSNQPQHF. The J gene is TRBJ1-5, the V gene TRBV28; 7 positions match TRBD1. V shed 5 bases, J shed 1 base, and the junction held 8 bases outside the gene matches. This CDR3 comprises 16 residues. The V gene's germline CDR1 is MDHEN and CDR2 SYDVKM.

The chain has TRBV18 and TRBJ2-7; 7 nucleotides align to TRBD2. CDR1 is KGHSH and CDR2 is LQKENI in the germline V gene. Germline trimming cut 3 bases from V and 0 bases from J; bases unmatched to any gene: 11. The CDR3 spans 17 residues. This CDR3 reads CASSPLASGRSSYEQYF. CDR3 sequence (DNA): TGTGCCAGCTCACCTTTGGCTAGCGGTAGGAGCTCCTACGAGCAGTACTTC.

V usage is TRBV27 and J usage is TRBJ2-7; 13 nucleotides match TRBD2. Trimming removed 4 bases from V and 1 base from J; junction bases left unmatched: 4. The CDR3 sequence is 16 residues long. Looked up from germline, CDR1 is MNHEY and CDR2 is SMNVEV (reference sequence). In nucleotides, the CDR3 is TGTGCCAGCAGTTCCTGGACTAGCGGGGGTTCCTACGAGCAGTACTTC. Translated: CASSSWTSGGSYEQYF.

The V gene is TRBV7-6, the J gene TRBJ2-4; 8 bases are shared with TRBD2. CDR1 is SGHVS and CDR2 is FNYEAQ in the germline V gene. The J segment lost 1 base and the V segment lost 5 bases, leaving 10 bases of the junction unmatched. The CDR3 has 17 residues. The CDR3 spells CASSAQARGGAKNIQYF. The CDR3 DNA is TGTGCCAGCAGCGCCCAAGCTCGGGGGGGGGCCAAAAACATTCAGTACTTC. Together with reference TRBV7-6 and TRBJ2-4, the CDR3 gives the full variable domain: GAGVSQSPRYKVTKRGQDVALRCDPISGHVSLYWYRQALGQGPEFLTYFNYEAQQDKSGLPNDRFSAERPEGSISTLTIQRTEQRDSAMYRCASSAQARGGAKNIQYFGAGTRLSVL.

This chain connects TRBV19 to TRBJ1-1; no definite D call. The CDR3 contains 15 residues. Germline V gene lookup returns CDR1 LNHDA and CDR2 SQIVND (reference sequence). V dropped 6 bases and J dropped 4 bases, with 18 bases sitting between them. CDR3 sequence (DNA): TGTGCCAGTAGCGACGGAGCATCGACGAGCACTGAAGCTTTCTTT. Protein: CASSDGASTSTEAFF. Using reference TRBV19 and TRBJ1-1 for the parts outside the CDR3, the full variable domain is DGGITQSPKYLFRKEGQNVTLSCEQNLNHDAMYWYRQDPGQGLRLIYYSQIVNDFQKGDIAEGYSVSREKKESFPLTVTSAQKNPTAFYLCASSDGASTSTEAFFGQGTRLTVV.

The rearrangement joins TRBV5-6 to TRBJ2-7, with D maybe TRBD1 (6 bases). This CDR3 region has 15 residues. V was cut by 4 bases and J by 3 bases, with 17 bases left in between. The germline CDR1 and CDR2 sequences are SGHDT and YYEEEE. The CDR3 nucleotides are TGTGCCAGCAGCCAGACCTCGGCAGGGGACTACGAGCAGTACTTC. Translated: CASSQTSAGDYEQYF.

The chain employs TRBV28 and TRBJ1-5; a possible D gene is TRBD1 (5 bases). CDR1 is MDHEN, CDR2 SYDVKM, per germline. With 0 bases removed from V and 6 bases from J, the gap between germline ends came to 9 bases. This CDR3 region has 14 residues. In DNA, the CDR3 is TGTGCCAGCAGTTTATGGGCAGGGCCTCAGCCCCAGCATTTT. Translated, it gives CASSLWAGPQPQHF.

The CDR3 nucleotides read TGTGCCAGCAGCTTAACCCGGGACAGGAGTACCTATAGCAATCAGCCCCAGCATTTT. Protein: CASSLTRDRSTYSNQPQHF. The V and J genes are TRBV7-8 and TRBJ1-5, with TRBD1 matching 8 bases. Looked up from germline, CDR1 is SGHVS and CDR2 is FQNEAQ. Losses at the gene ends were 2 bases for V and 0 bases for J; bases not matched to a gene: 12. This CDR3 has 19 amino acids.

This clone was recorded a few times. The chain carries TRBV2 and TRBJ1-1; TRBD1 aligns across 10 bases. This CDR3 has 16 residues. The V segment lost 5 bases and the J segment 3 bases; nucleotides outside the gene matches: 9. The germline CDR1 and CDR2 sequences are SNHLY and FYNNEI. The CDR3 DNA sequence: TGTGCCAGCAGTCCTCGGACAGGGGGACTATACACTGAAGCTTTCTTT. The encoded protein is CASSPRTGGLYTEAFF.

This clone was observed once. At one of its ends the junction is not consistent with the germline gene, which may arise from a read error. This sequence joins TRBV7-2 and TRBJ2-1, with 12 bases aligning to TRBD2. Germline V gene lookup returns CDR1 SGHTA and CDR2 FQGNSA. This CDR3 region has 17 residues. In nucleotides, the CDR3 is TGTGCCAGCAGCTTAGGAACCACTAGCGGGAGGTACAGTGAGCAGTTCTTC. Translation: CASSLGTTSGRYSEQFF.

The V gene is TRBV4-1, the J gene TRBJ2-3, with 8 bases that match TRBD2. With V trimmed by 3 bases and J by 4 bases, 12 bases remained unmatched. This CDR3 contains 17 residues. Germline V gene lookup returns CDR1 MGHRA and CDR2 YSYEKL. Written as DNA, the CDR3 is TGCGCCAGCAGCCATGCGTCGGGACGGGGGGGCGCAGATACGCAGTATTTT. Protein: CASSHASGRGGADTQYF.

The V gene is TRBV2, the J gene TRBJ1-6; D gene uncertain. The germline CDR1 and CDR2 sequences are SNHLY and FYNNEI. V was pared by 7 bases and J by 7 bases, with 5 bases between. The CDR3 totals 11 residues. CDR3 sequence: CASTRNSPLHF. The DNA of the CDR3 is TGTGCCAGCACGAGGAATTCACCCCTCCACTTT.

V and J are TRBV28 and TRBJ2-3; D might be TRBD2 (6 bases). V lost 5 bases and J lost 3, with 15 bases in between. The CDR3 is 15 residues long. Germline V lookup: CDR1 MDHEN, CDR2 SYDVKM. CDR3 bases: TGTGCCAGCAGTAAGCGGGTTTCATTTACAGATACGCAGTATTTT. The encoded protein is CASSKRVSFTDTQYF. The variable domain in full, completed from reference TRBV28 and TRBJ2-3, reads DVKVTQSSRYLVKRTGEKVFLECVQDMDHENMFWYRQDPGLGLRLIYFSYDVKMKEKGDIPEGYSVSREKKERFSLILESASTNQTSMYLCASSKRVSFTDTQYFGPGTRLTVL.

J is TRBJ1-1 and V is TRBV29-1; D possibly corresponds to TRBD1 (5 bases). Trimming pared 7 bases from V and 1 base from J, leaving 25 bases between. The CDR3 loop spans 17 amino acids. Per germline, CDR1 SQVTM and CDR2 ANQGSEA. CDR3 nucleotides: TGCAGCGCCAAAACCGGGACTTACGAAGGAAGGAACACTGAAGCTTTCTTT. Translation: CSAKTGTYEGRNTEAFF.

The chain has TRBV7-9 and TRBJ2-5, with TRBD2 matching 7 bases. V lost 5 bases, J lost 2 bases, and 2 bases stayed unmatched. The CDR3 loop spans 13 amino acids. Germline CDR1 reads SEHNR; CDR2 reads FQNEAQ (reference sequence). The CDR3 is CASSGGEQETQYF. CDR3 coding DNA: TGTGCCAGCAGCGGGGGGGAACAAGAGACCCAGTACTTC.

The V and J genes are TRBV11-1 and TRBJ2-2; a possible D gene is TRBD1 (6 bases). The CDR3 spans 15 residues. The V and J ends lost 7 bases and 2 bases respectively, with 14 bases between them. Germline V lookup: CDR1 SGHAT, CDR2 FQDESV (reference sequence). CDR3 protein: CASTSTRGNTGELFF. CDR3 bases: TGTGCCAGCACCAGTACCAGGGGCAACACCGGGGAGCTGTTTTTT.

The rearrangement uses TRBV5-1 and TRBJ2-1; the match to TRBD2 covers 11 bases. Germline CDR1 reads SGHRS; CDR2 reads YFSETQ. V was pared by 4 bases and J by 0 bases, with 3 bases of the junction left unmatched. The CDR3 runs to 16 residues. Here the CDR3 DNA reads TGCGCCAGCAGCGTCGGACTAGCGGGCTCCTACAATGAGCAGTTCTTC. It encodes CASSVGLAGSYNEQFF.

In the case of this clone: In the same sample, other DNA sequences code for this CDR3. CDR3 residues: CASSLSGLAYEQYF. CDR3 DNA: TGTGCCAGCAGTTTATCCGGACTAGCCTACGAGCAGTACTTC. This chain joins TRBV28 and TRBJ2-7; 7 nucleotides line up with TRBD2. Germline V gives CDR1 MDHEN, CDR2 SYDVKM. The CDR3 sequence is 14 residues long. V shed 1 base and J 2 bases; nucleotides not matched to a gene: 2.